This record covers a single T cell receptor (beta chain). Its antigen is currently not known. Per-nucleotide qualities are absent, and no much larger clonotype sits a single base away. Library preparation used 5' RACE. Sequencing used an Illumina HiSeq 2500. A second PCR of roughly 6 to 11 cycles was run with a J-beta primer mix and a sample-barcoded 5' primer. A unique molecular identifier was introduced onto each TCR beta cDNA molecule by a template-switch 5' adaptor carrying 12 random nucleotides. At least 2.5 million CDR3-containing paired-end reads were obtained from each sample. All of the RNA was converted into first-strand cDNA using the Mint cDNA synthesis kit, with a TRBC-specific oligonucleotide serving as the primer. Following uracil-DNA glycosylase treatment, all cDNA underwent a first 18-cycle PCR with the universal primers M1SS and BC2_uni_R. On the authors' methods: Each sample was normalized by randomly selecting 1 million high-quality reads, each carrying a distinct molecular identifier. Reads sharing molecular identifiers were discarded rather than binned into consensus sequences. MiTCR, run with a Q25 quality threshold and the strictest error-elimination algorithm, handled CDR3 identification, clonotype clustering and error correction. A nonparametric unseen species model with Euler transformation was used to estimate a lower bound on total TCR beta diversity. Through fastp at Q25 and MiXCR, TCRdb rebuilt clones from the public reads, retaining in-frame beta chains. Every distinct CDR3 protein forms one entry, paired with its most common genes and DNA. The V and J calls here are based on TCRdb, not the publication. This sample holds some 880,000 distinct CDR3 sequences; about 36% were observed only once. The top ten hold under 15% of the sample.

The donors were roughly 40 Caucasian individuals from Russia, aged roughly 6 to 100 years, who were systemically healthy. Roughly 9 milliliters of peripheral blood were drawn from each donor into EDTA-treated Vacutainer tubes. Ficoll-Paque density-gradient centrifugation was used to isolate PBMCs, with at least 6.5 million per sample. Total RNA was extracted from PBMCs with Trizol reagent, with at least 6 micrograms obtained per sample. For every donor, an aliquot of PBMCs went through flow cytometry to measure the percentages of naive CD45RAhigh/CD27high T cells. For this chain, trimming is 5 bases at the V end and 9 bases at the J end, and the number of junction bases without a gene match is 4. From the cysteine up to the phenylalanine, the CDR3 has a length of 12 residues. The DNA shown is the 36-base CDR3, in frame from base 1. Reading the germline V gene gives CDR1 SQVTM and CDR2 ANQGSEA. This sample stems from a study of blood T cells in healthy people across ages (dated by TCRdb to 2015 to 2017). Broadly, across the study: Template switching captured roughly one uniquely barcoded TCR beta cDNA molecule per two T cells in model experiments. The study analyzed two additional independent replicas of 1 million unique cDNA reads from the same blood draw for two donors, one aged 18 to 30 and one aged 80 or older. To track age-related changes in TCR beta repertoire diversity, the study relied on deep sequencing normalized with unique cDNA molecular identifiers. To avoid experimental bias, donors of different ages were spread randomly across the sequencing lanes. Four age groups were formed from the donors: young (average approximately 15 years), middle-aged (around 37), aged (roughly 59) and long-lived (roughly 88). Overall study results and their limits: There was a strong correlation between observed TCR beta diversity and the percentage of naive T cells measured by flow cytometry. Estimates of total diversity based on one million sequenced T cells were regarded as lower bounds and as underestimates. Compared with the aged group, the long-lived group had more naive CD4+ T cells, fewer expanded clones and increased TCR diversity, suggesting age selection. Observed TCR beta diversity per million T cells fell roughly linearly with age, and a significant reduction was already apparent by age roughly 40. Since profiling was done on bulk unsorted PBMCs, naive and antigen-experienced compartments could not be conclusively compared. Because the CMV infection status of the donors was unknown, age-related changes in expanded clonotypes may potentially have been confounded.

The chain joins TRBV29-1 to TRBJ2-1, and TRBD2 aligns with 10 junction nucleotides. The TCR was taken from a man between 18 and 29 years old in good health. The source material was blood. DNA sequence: TGCAGCGTTAGCGGGGGGGCTGGTGAGCAGTTCTTC. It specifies CSVSGGAGEQFF.